The 10 T cell receptor beta chains below all came from one sample that was sequenced in a study of regulatory T cells in long-lasting Graves disease. Noted time point: newly diagnosed GD, antithyroid drugs for less than 3 months. From RNA extracted from PBMCs, the TCR library was made. Relying on iRepertoire HTBI primers and Arm-PCR of CDR3 regions, the team built TCR beta libraries. TCRdb reprocessed the multiplex PCR reads with MiXCR, giving one entry per CDR3 protein. The sample holds 360,000 or so distinct CDR3 sequences, roughly 12% seen once. The same sample was also used in a study of T cells in Graves' hyperthyroidism and ophthalmopathy.

The specimen comprised peripheral blood mononuclear cells (PBMCs), sampled at new diagnosis, from a patient treated with antithyroid drugs. All receptors come from a woman in her late teens or twenties with Graves disease.

This clonotype was found a few times. It may be a read error: a sequence one base away is much more abundant. The CDR3 does not end in the conserved phenylalanine or tryptophan, so this is likely a read error. The chain combines TRBV6-2 or TRBV6-3 with TRBJ1-1, with TRBD1 matching over 7 bases. Unmatched junction bases numbered 6, after V lost 6 bases and J lost 2 bases. The CDR3 totals 14 residues. Germline lookup yields CDR1 MNHEY and CDR2 SVGEGT. The CDR3 DNA reads TGTGCCAGCAGAATGGGACAGCGAAACACTGAAGCTTTCATT. Residues: CASRMGQRNTEAFI.

This clonotype has a count of ten or more. The chain recombines TRBV2 with TRBJ2-6; 12 bases align to TRBD1. The CDR3 sequence is 19 residues long. Germline V gives CDR1 SNHLY, CDR2 FYNNEI. Trimming cost V 6 bases and J 1 base; bases outside gene matches: 10. The CDR3 DNA sequence: TGTGCCAGCAGGGACGGGACAGGGGGCGCGGCTTCTGGGGCCAACGTCCTGACTTTC. This codes for CASRDGTGGAASGANVLTF.

In regard to this clonotype: Since a far larger clone is one base different, this is likely a read error. V is TRBV12-3 or TRBV12-4 and J is TRBJ2-4, with D perhaps TRBD2 (6 bases). Trimming removed 6 bases from V and 13 bases from J, with 28 bases in between. This CDR3 has 16 residues. The CDR3 reads CASRSTRAVHLNEQYF. CDR3 sequence (DNA): TGTGCCAGCAGATCGACTAGGGCAGTACATTTGAATGAGCAGTACTTC.

This clonotype was recorded many times. The rearrangement uses TRBV14 and TRBJ1-1; no clear D. V was clipped by 4 bases and J by 0 bases, with 6 bases between them. The CDR3 runs 13 residues. The germline gives CDR1 SGHDN, CDR2 FVKESK. CDR3 nucleotide sequence: TGTGCCAGCAGCCGTGAGGTGAACACTGAAGCTTTCTTT. Translating it yields CASSREVNTEAFF.

This clonotype was seen at least ten times. The V call is TRBV28, the J call TRBJ1-2; 7 nucleotides match TRBD1. Germline lookup yields CDR1 MDHEN and CDR2 SYDVKM. The CDR3 has 13 amino acids. V lost 8 bases and J lost 3; bases outside the gene matches: 6. Written as DNA, the CDR3 is TGTGCCAGCCTAGGGACAGTTGACTATGGCTACACCTTC. Translation: CASLGTVDYGYTF.

This clonotype occurred many times. The chain is built from TRBV6-1 and TRBJ2-1, with a weak D call TRBD2 (6 bases). This CDR3 has 18 amino acids. Looked up from germline, CDR1 is MNHNS and CDR2 is SASEGT. V lost 6 bases and J lost 4, with 25 bases in between. The CDR3 reads CASRLTEAGTTLYNEQFF. Here the CDR3 DNA reads TGTGCCAGCAGACTGACAGAAGCGGGCACGACATTATACAATGAGCAGTTCTTC.

The chain is built from TRBV5-1 and TRBJ2-7; 9 bases map to TRBD1. This CDR3 is built from 16 residues. The germline gives CDR1 SGHRS, CDR2 YFSETQ. J was trimmed by 4 bases and V by 3 bases; bases with no gene match: 11. The CDR3 sequence: CASSSPWDRVGYEQYF. The CDR3, as DNA: TGCGCCAGCAGCTCACCTTGGGACAGGGTCGGATACGAGCAGTACTTC.

This clonotype has at least ten counts. This chain uses TRBV27 with TRBJ2-2, with D perhaps matching TRBD1 or TRBD2 (5 bases each). Trimming stripped 6 bases from V and 4 bases from J, with 15 bases between. Germline values: CDR1 MNHEY, CDR2 SMNVEV (reference sequence). The CDR3 length is 15 residues. CDR3 residues: CASRKIRAGTGELFF. The CDR3 nucleotides are TGTGCCAGCAGAAAGATCAGGGCGGGCACCGGGGAGCTGTTTTTT.

This clonotype was detected many times. The chain uses TRBV7-9 and TRBJ2-5; TRBD1 is a possible D gene (6 bases). CDR1 is SEHNR, CDR2 FQNEAQ, per germline (reference sequence). The CDR3 spans 15 residues. V was cut by 7 bases and J by 0 bases, with 15 bases left in between. In nucleotides, the CDR3 is TGTGCCAGCATAGGGGGTAGACGGTACCAAGAGACCCAGTACTTC. This codes for CASIGGRRYQETQYF.

This clonotype was seen more than once but under ten times. This sequence joins TRBV7-9 and TRBJ1-1; a weak D match, TRBD1 (5 bases). The CDR3 extends over 14 amino acids. Germline-derived CDR1 and CDR2 are SEHNR and FQNEAQ (reference sequence). Trimming took off 5 bases at V and 3 bases at J, with 13 bases between the two ends. The CDR3 nucleotides read TGTGCCAGCAGCCTCAACCAGGGTTACACTGAAGCTTTCTTT. Translated, it gives CASSLNQGYTEAFF.